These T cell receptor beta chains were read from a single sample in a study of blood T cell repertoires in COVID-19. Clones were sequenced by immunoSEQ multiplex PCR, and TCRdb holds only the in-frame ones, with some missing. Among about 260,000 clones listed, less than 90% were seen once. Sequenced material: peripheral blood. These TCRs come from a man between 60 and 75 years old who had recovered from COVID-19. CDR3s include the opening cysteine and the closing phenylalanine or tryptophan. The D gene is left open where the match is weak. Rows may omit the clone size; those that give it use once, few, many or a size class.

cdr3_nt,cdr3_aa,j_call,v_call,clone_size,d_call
TGCGCCAGCAGCCAAGATCTGGCAGGGGACTACTACGAGCAGTACTTC,CASSQDLAGDYYEQYF,TRBJ2-7,TRBV4-1,-,-
TGTGCCAGCTCACTTGGGACAGTCACCCAAGAGACCCAGTACTTC,CASSLGTVTQETQYF,TRBJ2-5,TRBV18,once,TRBD1
TGTGCCAGCAGCTTAGGTACGGGCTACGAGCAGTACTTC,CASSLGTGYEQYF,TRBJ2-7,TRBV11-2,-,-
TGCGCCAGCAGCTCCCCGGGAACAACTAATGAAAAACTGTTTTTT,CASSSPGTTNEKLFF,TRBJ1-4,TRBV5-1,-,-
TGCGCCAGCAGCGGGGCGTTGGGCACTGAAGCTTTCTTT,CASSGALGTEAFF,TRBJ1-1,TRBV5-1,-,-
TGTGCCAGCAGCTTAAGTCCTGCCGGCGCTGGAGGCGAGCAGTACTTC,CASSLSPAGAGGEQYF,TRBJ2-7,TRBV7-8,-,-
TGTGCCAGCAGCTTGGACAGTAACTATGGCTACACCTTC,CASSLDSNYGYTF,TRBJ1-2,TRBV7-3,-,-
TGTGCCAGCAGCTTAGGAGGGACACCGAGGGGGAGCCGGGAGCTGTTTTTT,CASSLGGTPRGSRELFF,TRBJ2-2,TRBV7-9,-,-
TGTGCCAGCAGCTTGGAAATCAGGGGGCTGGAGCAGTACTTC,CASSLEIRGLEQYF,TRBJ2-7,TRBV5-6,-,TRBD1
TGTGCCAGTAGTATAGCCAGGGCTTCAATGAACACTGAAGCTTTCTTT,CASSIARASMNTEAFF,TRBJ1-1,TRBV19,-,-
TGTGCCAGCAGTTACGAGGGGGCTTTTGGCTATGGCTACACCTTC,CASSYEGAFGYGYTF,TRBJ1-2,TRBV6-2/TRBV6-3,-,TRBD1
TGTGCTAGTGCCAGAGAACAGGGGCCAGCCTACGAGCAGTACTTC,CASAREQGPAYEQYF,TRBJ2-7,TRBV12-5,once,TRBD1
TGTGCCTGGAGTGCAGGAAGAGTCAGGGCAGGCGGTGAAGCTTTCTTT,CAWSAGRVRAGGEAFF,TRBJ1-1,TRBV30,few,-
TGTGCCAGCAGCTCCAGAGGCTCACTAGCGGGGGGGCCGGGGGAGACCCAGTACTTC,CASSSRGSLAGGPGETQYF,TRBJ2-5,TRBV7-6,-,TRBD2
TGCGCCAGCAGCCCCGGACAGGGGCCCAACTATGGCTACACCTTC,CASSPGQGPNYGYTF,TRBJ1-2,TRBV4-1,-,TRBD1
TGCAGTGCTAGAGAAACAGGGGAGCAGTTCTTC,CSARETGEQFF,TRBJ2-1,TRBV20-1,-,-
TGCAGCGTCACGGACAGGATGAACACTGAAGCTTTCTTT,CSVTDRMNTEAFF,TRBJ1-1,TRBV29-1,-,TRBD1
TGTGCCAGCAGCCGGGACAACTACGAGCAGTACTTC,CASSRDNYEQYF,TRBJ2-7,TRBV6-5,-,-
TGTGCCAGCAGCTCAACCAGGGTAGCCAAAAACATTCAGTACTTC,CASSSTRVAKNIQYF,TRBJ2-4,TRBV3-1/TRBV3-2,-,-
TGTGCCACCAGCAGAGGACAGGGAGCCTACGAGCAGTACTTC,CATSRGQGAYEQYF,TRBJ2-7,TRBV15,-,TRBD1
TGTGCCAGCAGCCAAATCAGGGGGAGCGAGCAGTACTTC,CASSQIRGSEQYF,TRBJ2-7,TRBV3-1/TRBV3-2,once,TRBD1
TGTGCCAGTAGTATGGAGGGTTGGGGCTACTACGAGCAGTACTTC,CASSMEGWGYYEQYF,TRBJ2-7,TRBV19,-,-
TGCGCCAGCAGCTTGACCGACAGGGGAGGTGAGACCCAGTACTTC,CASSLTDRGGETQYF,TRBJ2-5,TRBV5-1,-,TRBD1
TGTGCCAGCAGCCTCCTCCCGGGCGGCGGGGGGGCCAAGAGCACAGATACGCAGTATTTT,CASSLLPGGGGAKSTDTQYF,TRBJ2-3,TRBV7-6,-,TRBD2
TGTGCCAGCAGAAGGGGACACGGAGACACTGAAGCTTTCTTT,CASRRGHGDTEAFF,TRBJ1-1,TRBV9,-,-
TGTGCCAGTAGTAAGACGTTTGGAGGTCTTGCGAACACTGAAGCTTTCTTT,CASSKTFGGLANTEAFF,TRBJ1-1,TRBV19,-,-
TGTGCCAGTAGTTATCTGGGGCTTCAGCCCCAGCATTTT,CASSYLGLQPQHF,TRBJ1-5,TRBV19,-,-
TGTGCCAGTAGTACCTTTAAAACAGGGACCACCGGGGAGCTGTTTTTT,CASSTFKTGTTGELFF,TRBJ2-2,TRBV19,-,-
TGTGCCAGCTCACGGGACTCTACAACTAATGAAAAACTGTTTTTT,CASSRDSTTNEKLFF,TRBJ1-4,TRBV18,-,-
TGTGCCAGCAGCGGAGGGAACTTCGAGGAAAAACTGTTTTTT,CASSGGNFEEKLFF,TRBJ1-4,TRBV9,-,-
TGCAGTGCTTCAGGGGGCTACACCTTC,CSASGGYTF,TRBJ1-2,TRBV20-1,-,-
TGTGCCAGCAGTGAACAGGGGGGACTAGGGGAGACCCAGTACTTC,CASSEQGGLGETQYF,TRBJ2-5,TRBV6-1,-,-
TGCAGCGTGGCGAGCGGGACTAGCTCCTACGAGCAGTACTTC,CSVASGTSSYEQYF,TRBJ2-7,TRBV29-1,-,TRBD2
TGTGCCAGCAGCCCTCTGCGGGGGGGCACCCCAGATACGCAGTATTTT,CASSPLRGGTPDTQYF,TRBJ2-3,TRBV6-2/TRBV6-3,-,TRBD2
TGTGCCAGCAGCCGGCCGGGACTAACTAACAATGAGCAGTTCTTC,CASSRPGLTNNEQFF,TRBJ2-1,TRBV5-4,-,TRBD2
TGTGCCAGCAGCAAAGAGGGACAGGGGGGCTATGGCTACACCTTC,CASSKEGQGGYGYTF,TRBJ1-2,TRBV5-4,few,TRBD1
TGTGCCAGCAGTTTACTTGCGAGGGATGAGCAGTTCTTC,CASSLLARDEQFF,TRBJ2-1,TRBV12-3/TRBV12-4,-,-
TGTGCCAGCAGCCGTCCGGGACTAGCGGGGGGGCAATCCTACAATGAGCAGTTCTTC,CASSRPGLAGGQSYNEQFF,TRBJ2-1,TRBV7-2,once,TRBD2